This T cell receptor (beta chain) was sequenced during a study of T cell repertoires in ileal Crohn's disease. Study background: Postoperative therapy was given to about half: around 12 thiopurines, about 20 anti-TNF agents. Study results and caveats: All patients with clonality above 26.8% had endoscopic recurrence.

The data were produced by immunoSEQ multiplex PCR, yet TCRdb's version contains in-frame clones alone and is incomplete. The sample lists 11,000 to 15,000 clones, roughly three quarters seen once, with about a fifth in the top ten. There are 13 residues in the CDR3. The V gene lost 0 bases and the J gene lost 4 bases, with 7 bases spanning the gap. Germline V gene sequence: CDR1 SGDLS, CDR2 YYNGEE. About this clone itself: No antigen is known for it.

This clonotype originated in an adult with Crohn's disease. V usage is TRBV9 and J usage is TRBJ2-5; D gene ambiguous. Specimen: ileal tissue. CDR3 sequence: CASSVGLGETQYF. The CDR3 DNA reads as TGTGCCAGCAGCGTAGGACTTGGAGAGACCCAGTACTTC. The full variable domain, with the rest looked up from reference TRBV9 and TRBJ2-5, is DSGVTQTPKHLITATGQRVTLRCSPRSGDLSVYWYQQSLDQGLQFLIQYYNGEERAKGNILERFSAQQFPDLHSELNLSSLELGDSALYFCASSVGLGETQYFGPGTRLLVL.